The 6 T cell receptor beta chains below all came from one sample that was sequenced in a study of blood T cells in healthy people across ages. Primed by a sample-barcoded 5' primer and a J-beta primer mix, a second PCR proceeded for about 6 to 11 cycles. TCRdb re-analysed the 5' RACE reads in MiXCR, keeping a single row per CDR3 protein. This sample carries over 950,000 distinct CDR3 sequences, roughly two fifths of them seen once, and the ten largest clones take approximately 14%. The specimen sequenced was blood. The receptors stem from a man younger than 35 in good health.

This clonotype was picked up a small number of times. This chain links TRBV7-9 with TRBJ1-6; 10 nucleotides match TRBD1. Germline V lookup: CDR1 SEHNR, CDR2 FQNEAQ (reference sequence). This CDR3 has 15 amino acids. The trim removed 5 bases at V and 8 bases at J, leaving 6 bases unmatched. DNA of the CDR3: TGTGCCAGCAGCCCATGGACAGGGGGGGATTCACCCCTCCACTTT. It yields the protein CASSPWTGGDSPLHF.

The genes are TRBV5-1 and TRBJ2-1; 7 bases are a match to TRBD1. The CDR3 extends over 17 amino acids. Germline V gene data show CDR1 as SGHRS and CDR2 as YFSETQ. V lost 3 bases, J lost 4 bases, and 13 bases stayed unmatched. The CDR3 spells CASSSNRQGVGYNEQFF. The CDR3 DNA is TGCGCCAGCAGCTCTAACCGACAGGGTGTCGGGTACAATGAGCAGTTCTTC.

CDR3 sequence: CANRTGQGGTYEQYF. In nucleotides, the CDR3 is TGTGCCAACAGAACGGGACAGGGGGGTACCTACGAGCAGTACTTC. The chain joins TRBV6-2 or TRBV6-3 to TRBJ2-7; 11 bases map to TRBD1. Trimming removed 10 bases from V and 2 bases from J; junction bases left unmatched: 10. The germline gives CDR1 MNHEY, CDR2 SVGEGT. This CDR3 contains 15 residues.

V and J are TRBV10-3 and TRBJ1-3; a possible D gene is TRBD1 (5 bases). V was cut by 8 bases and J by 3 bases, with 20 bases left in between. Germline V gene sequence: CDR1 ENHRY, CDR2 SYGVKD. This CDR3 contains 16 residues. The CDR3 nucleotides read TGTGCCATCTTCGCGGCCGGGGACCTACATGGAAACACCATATATTTT. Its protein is CAIFAAGDLHGNTIYF.

CDR3 loop: CASSPRDRDTDEQFF. For the CDR3, the DNA is TGCGCCAGCAGCCCCCGGGACAGGGACACCGATGAGCAGTTCTTC. V is TRBV4-3 and J is TRBJ2-1; 9 nucleotides match TRBD1. The CDR3 loop spans 15 amino acids. Germline trimming cut 4 bases from V and 8 bases from J; bases unmatched to any gene: 9. Per the germline V gene, CDR1 is LGHNA and CDR2 is YSLEER.

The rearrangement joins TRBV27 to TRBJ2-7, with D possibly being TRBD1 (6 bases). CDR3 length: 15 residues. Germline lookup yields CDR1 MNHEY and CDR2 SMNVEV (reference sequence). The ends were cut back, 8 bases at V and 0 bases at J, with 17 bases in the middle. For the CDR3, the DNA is TGTGCCAGCCGTAGGACAGCACTAAGCTCCTACGAGCAGTACTTC. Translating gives CASRRTALSSYEQYF.